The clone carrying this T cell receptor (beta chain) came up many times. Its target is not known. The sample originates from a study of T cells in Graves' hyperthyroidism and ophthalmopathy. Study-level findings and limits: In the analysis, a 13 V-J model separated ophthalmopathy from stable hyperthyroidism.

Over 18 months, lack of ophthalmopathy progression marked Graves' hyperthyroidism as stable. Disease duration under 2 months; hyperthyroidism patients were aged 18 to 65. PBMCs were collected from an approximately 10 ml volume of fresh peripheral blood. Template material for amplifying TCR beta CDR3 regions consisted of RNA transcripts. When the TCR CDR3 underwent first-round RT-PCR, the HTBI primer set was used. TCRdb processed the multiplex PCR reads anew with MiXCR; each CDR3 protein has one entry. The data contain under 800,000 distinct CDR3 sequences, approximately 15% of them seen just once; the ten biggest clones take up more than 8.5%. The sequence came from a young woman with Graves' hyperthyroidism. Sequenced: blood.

The CDR3 is CASSLGALAKDTGELFF. DNA of the CDR3: TGCGCCAGCAGCTTGGGGGCTCTCGCAAAGGACACCGGGGAGCTGTTTTTT. V gene TRBV5-1 combines with J gene TRBJ2-2, with D hard to call. The CDR3 length is 17 residues. From germline, CDR1 is SGHRS and CDR2 YFSETQ. V was shortened by 0 bases and J by 3 bases, with 15 bases between the two germline ends. Looking up the rest from reference TRBV5-1 and TRBJ2-2 gives the full variable domain: KAGVTQTPRYLIKTRGQQVTLSCSPISGHRSVSWYQQTPGQGLQFLFEYFSETQRNKGNFPGRFSGRQFSNSRSEMNVSTLELGDSALYLCASSLGALAKDTGELFFGEGSRLTVL.